The clone carrying this T cell receptor beta chain has a handful of counts. Antigen specificity is unknown. This sample stems from a study of molecular identifiers for immune sequencing clone quantification. Turning to the study itself: With replicates, the RNA of about 21,000 or 97,000 naive CD8 cells was split five ways and four were sequenced. Study results and limitations: Barcodes shared by identical TCR molecules could lead to underestimated sizes of highly expanded clones.

The CDR3 length is 15 residues. Unmatched junction bases numbered 8, after V lost 7 bases and J lost 3 bases. With listed TCR primers and previously described methods, bulk TCR libraries were prepared. Each CDR3 protein is one row after TCRdb ran MiXCR on the PCR reads. The sample has around 480,000 distinct CDR3 sequences, 20% to 25% seen once. Sequencing used naive CD8+ T cells from blood, with Jurkat cell RNA spiked in. Subset of the sample: FACS-sorted CD8+CD4-CCR7+CD45RA+ naive T cells. The chain uses TRBV12-3 or TRBV12-4 and TRBJ2-2; TRBD1 agrees at 7 bases. This clonotype originated in a human donor in good health. Some libraries in this study had Jurkat cell RNA spiked in. The CDR3: CASIPTRGHTGELFF. The CDR3, as DNA: TGTGCCAGCATCCCCACGAGGGGGCACACCGGGGAGCTGTTTTTT.